The 32 T cell receptor beta chains in this list originate from one sample, sequenced in a study of Ad26.COV2.S vaccination and SARS-CoV-2 variants. Method: immunoSEQ multiplex PCR; TCRdb's copy keeps in-frame clones and lacks some. The data show 440,000 or so clones, approximately 90% seen once. The treatment denotes: some 20 received Ad26.COV2.S at low or high dose, single or two shots; 5 received placebo; per-sample allocation not given. Sampling took place 63 days after the first vaccine or placebo injection. The sample here was peripheral blood, taken in a trial of Ad26.COV2.S vaccine versus placebo. These receptors were collected from a person aged 18-60 years who received the Ad26.COV2.S COVID-19 vaccine or a placebo.

The V call is TRBV28, the J call TRBJ1-1; D not resolved. V was trimmed by 3 bases and J by 11 bases, leaving 10 bases between them. CDR1 MDHEN and CDR2 SYDVKM come from the germline V gene. CDR3 length: 11 residues. The CDR3 reads CASSFSRRAFF. The CDR3 bases are TGTGCCAGCAGTTTCAGCAGGCGGGCTTTCTTT. The full variable domain, rest sourced from reference TRBV28 and TRBJ1-1, is DVKVTQSSRYLVKRTGEKVFLECVQDMDHENMFWYRQDPGLGLRLIYFSYDVKMKEKGDIPEGYSVSREKKERFSLILESASTNQTSMYLCASSFSRRAFFGQGTRLTVV.

The chain links TRBV15 to TRBJ1-2; D possibly corresponds to TRBD1 (6 bases). In germline, CDR1 is LNHNV, CDR2 YYDKDF (reference sequence). The CDR3 consists of 16 residues. Trimming stripped 0 bases from V and 5 bases from J, with 16 bases between. The CDR3 DNA reads TGTGCCACCAGCAGAGATTGGCTTCAGGGGTCGTATGGCTACACCTTC. This sequence encodes CATSRDWLQGSYGYTF. Together with reference TRBV15 and TRBJ1-2, the CDR3 gives the full variable domain: DAMVIQNPRYQVTQFGKPVTLSCSQTLNHNVMYWYQQKSSQAPKLLFHYYDKDFNNEADTPDNFQSRRPNTSFCFLDIRSPGLGDTAMYLCATSRDWLQGSYGYTFGSGTRLTVV.

The rearrangement joins TRBV11-2 to TRBJ2-5; 7 bases are shared with TRBD1. The junction had 2 bases not matched to a gene; V was cut back by 1 base and J by 0 bases. The CDR3 is 15 residues long. Germline CDR1 reads SGHAT; CDR2 reads FQNNGV. Here the CDR3 reads CASSLGDRDQETQYF. Here the CDR3 DNA reads TGTGCCAGCAGCTTAGGTGACAGGGACCAAGAGACCCAGTACTTC.

As for this clone: Other DNA sequences in this sample translate to the same CDR3. The chain uses TRBV4-1 and TRBJ2-7; weak D call: TRBD2 (5 bases). Trimming shortened V by 5 bases and J by 1 base, and 9 bases separated the two germline ends. This CDR3 has 13 amino acids. Looked up from germline, CDR1 is MGHRA and CDR2 is YSYEKL. The DNA of the CDR3 is TGCGCCAGCAGCTTTGGGAGTTCCTACGAGCAGTACTTC. Translation gives CASSFGSSYEQYF.

The V and J genes are TRBV12-3 or TRBV12-4 and TRBJ1-1; no clear D gene. Trimming removed 3 bases at V and 8 bases at J, with 13 bases between. CDR3 size: 13 residues. CDR3 sequence: CASSLTARQEAFF. For the CDR3, the DNA is TGTGCCAGCAGTTTGACGGCGCGACAAGAAGCTTTCTTT.

As concerns this clone: Different DNA sequences within this sample yield the same CDR3. The rearrangement joins TRBV28 to TRBJ2-6; D is unclear. Trimming shortened V by 5 bases and J by 1 base, and 9 bases separated the two germline ends. The CDR3 spans 15 residues. Germline V CDR1 and CDR2: MDHEN, SYDVKM. The CDR3 loop is CASSLLGSGANVLTF. CDR3 bases: TGTGCCAGCAGTCTCTTGGGTTCTGGGGCCAACGTCCTGACTTTC.

The V and J genes are TRBV7-2 and TRBJ2-7; weak D call: TRBD1 (5 bases). The length of the CDR3 is 15 residues. CDR1 and CDR2 (germline): SGHTA, FQGNSA. V dropped 5 bases and J dropped 4 bases, with 18 bases sitting between them. The CDR3 DNA reads as TGTGCCAGCAGCCCCTCGGGTGGGGCCCAATACGAGCAGTACTTC. Its protein product is CASSPSGGAQYEQYF.

The gene calls are TRBV19 and TRBJ2-1, with D possibly matching TRBD2 (6 bases). CDR3 length: 16 residues. Trimming removed 2 bases at V and 4 bases at J, with 15 bases between. CDR1 is LNHDA, CDR2 SQIVND, per germline (reference sequence). The CDR3 bases are TGTGCCAGTAGTATATTCGGGAGTCTGACTTACAATGAGCAGTTCTTC. As protein: CASSIFGSLTYNEQFF. Drawing the rest from reference TRBV19 and TRBJ2-1, the complete variable domain is DGGITQSPKYLFRKEGQNVTLSCEQNLNHDAMYWYRQDPGQGLRLIYYSQIVNDFQKGDIAEGYSVSREKKESFPLTVTSAQKNPTAFYLCASSIFGSLTYNEQFFGPGTRLTVL.

The rearrangement links TRBV10-3 to TRBJ2-1; 12 nucleotides align to TRBD2. Germline CDR1 is ENHRY and CDR2 is SYGVKD. The CDR3 is 13 residues long. Trimming cost V 8 bases and J 6 bases; bases outside gene matches: 2. The DNA of the CDR3 is TGTGCCATCGAGACTAGCGGGGGCAATGAGCAGTTCTTC. Protein: CAIETSGGNEQFF.

The chain carries TRBV7-9 and TRBJ2-7; D gene uncertain. This CDR3 contains 16 residues. Germline V gene lookup returns CDR1 SEHNR and CDR2 FQNEAQ (reference sequence). Trimming pared 2 bases from V and 3 bases from J, leaving 17 bases between. The CDR3 nucleotides are TGTGCCAGCAGCTTACGTGGCCCAGTAAGGGACTACGAGCAGTACTTC. Encoded protein: CASSLRGPVRDYEQYF.

The chain has TRBV7-6 and TRBJ2-7; D gene ambiguous. V was trimmed by 5 bases and J by 3 bases, leaving 17 bases between them. Germline V lookup: CDR1 SGHVS, CDR2 FNYEAQ. The CDR3 consists of 15 residues. In DNA form, the CDR3 reads TGTGCCAGCAGCCCCCAAGTGGGTGAAGTCTACGAGCAGTACTTC. It specifies CASSPQVGEVYEQYF.

The chain carries TRBV11-2 and TRBJ2-7; D unresolved. CDR3 size: 17 residues. V lost 1 base and J lost 0, with 16 bases in between. From germline, CDR1 is SGHAT and CDR2 FQNNGV. DNA for the CDR3: TGTGCCAGCAGCTTAGTACTTCCGGCGCGCGACTCCTACGAGCAGTACTTC. Protein sequence: CASSLVLPARDSYEQYF.

The genes are TRBV28 and TRBJ2-7, with TRBD1 matching over 7 bases. Trimming at V came to 3 bases and at J to 0 bases, leaving 14 bases not matched to a gene. Germline assignment: CDR1 MDHEN and CDR2 SYDVKM. This CDR3 contains 18 residues. The CDR3 bases are TGTGCCAGCAGTTTCAGGGACAGTACTGACTGGACCTCCTACGAGCAGTACTTC. Its translation: CASSFRDSTDWTSYEQYF.

The chain links TRBV4-2 to TRBJ1-2; D is perhaps TRBD1 (5 bases). Germline loops: CDR1 LGHNA, CDR2 YNFKEQ. V was cut by 6 bases and J by 6 bases, with 20 bases left in between. The CDR3 contains 15 residues. CDR3 in DNA: TGTGCCAGCAGGACCTCCGGGCAGGGCGAGGATGGCTACACCTTC. As protein: CASRTSGQGEDGYTF.

The J gene is TRBJ1-4, the V gene TRBV30; TRBD1 aligns across 7 bases. This CDR3 has 13 amino acids. V shed 5 bases, J shed 4 bases, and the junction held 4 bases outside the gene matches. The V gene's germline CDR1 is GTSNPN and CDR2 SVGIG (reference sequence). CDR3: CAWGGQYNEKLFF. As DNA, the CDR3 is TGTGCCTGGGGGGGACAGTATAATGAAAAACTGTTTTTT.

The chain combines TRBV2 with TRBJ1-5; D gene unclear. The CDR3 has 15 residues. Germline V gene lookup returns CDR1 SNHLY and CDR2 FYNNEI. V lost 6 bases and J lost 1, with 13 bases in between. The CDR3 loop reads CASSAISGSNQPQHF. CDR3 coding DNA: TGTGCCAGCAGCGCAATCAGTGGGAGCAATCAGCCCCAGCATTTT.

The V gene is TRBV4-3, the J gene TRBJ2-3, with 10 bases lining up with TRBD2. This CDR3 has 16 amino acids. Germline V gene sequence: CDR1 LGHNA, CDR2 YSLEER. V trimming: 1 base; J trimming: 8 bases; junction bases outside the gene matches: 9. In DNA, the CDR3 is TGCGCCAGCAGCCAAGGAAGCGGGGGGGCACTCAGTACGCAGTATTTT. It specifies CASSQGSGGALSTQYF.

The chain couples TRBV4-1 to TRBJ2-1; TRBD2 agrees at 10 bases. The ends lost 2 bases at V and 9 bases at J; junction bases unmatched: 7. CDR1 and CDR2 from the germline V gene are MGHRA and YSYEKL. The CDR3 loop spans 15 amino acids. The chain's CDR3 is CASSQLAGGEVEQFF. CDR3 in DNA: TGCGCCAGCAGCCAATTAGCGGGAGGAGAGGTTGAGCAGTTCTTC.

This sequence joins TRBV10-3 and TRBJ1-3, with a possible D match to TRBD1 (5 bases). Germline V CDR1 and CDR2: ENHRY, SYGVKD. CDR3 length: 16 amino acids. V lost 6 bases and J 7 bases, leaving 22 bases between the germline ends. The CDR3 sequence: CAIRSIEGPGYNTIYF. The CDR3 nucleotides read TGTGCCATCAGGTCAATCGAGGGACCGGGTTACAACACCATATATTTT.

The chain carries TRBV7-9 and TRBJ2-5; D may be TRBD1 (7 bases). Germline lookup yields CDR1 SEHNR and CDR2 FQNEAQ (reference sequence). This CDR3 has 16 residues. Between the trimmed V and J ends, which lost 2 bases and 3 bases, there was a span of 16 bases. The CDR3 DNA follows: TGTGCCAGCAGCTTAAAGAGGAGGGGGCGGGAAGAGACCCAGTACTTC. This codes for CASSLKRRGREETQYF.

The CDR3 region is CASTGRMMNTEAFF. The CDR3 DNA is TGTGCCAGTACGGGACGTATGATGAACACTGAAGCTTTCTTT. V is TRBV2 and J is TRBJ1-1, with a possible D match to TRBD1 (5 bases). The ends were cut back, 9 bases at V and 0 bases at J, with 14 bases in the middle. CDR1 is SNHLY and CDR2 is FYNNEI in the germline V gene. The CDR3 loop spans 14 amino acids.

The chain is built from TRBV6-5 and TRBJ1-1; 7 nucleotides align to TRBD1. J lost 0 bases, V lost 6 bases, and 7 bases had no gene match. Germline lookup yields CDR1 MNHEY and CDR2 SVGAGI. This CDR3 contains 15 residues. The CDR3 region has the DNA TGTGCCAGCAGCCTACAGGGGTGGATGAACACTGAAGCTTTCTTT. It translates to CASSLQGWMNTEAFF.

CDR3 DNA sequence: TGTGCCAGCAGGCGGGACCCCTCGGCTATGAACACTGAAGCTTTCTTT. It encodes CASRRDPSAMNTEAFF. J is TRBJ1-1 and V is TRBV6-6; D possibly corresponds to TRBD1 (5 bases). V lost 6 bases, J lost 0 bases, and 17 bases lay in between. Per the germline V gene, CDR1 is MNHNY and CDR2 is SVGAGI (reference sequence). The CDR3 length is 16 residues.

The chain joins TRBV6-6 to TRBJ1-2; D not resolved. Looked up from germline, CDR1 is MNHNY and CDR2 is SVGAGI (reference sequence). The CDR3 runs 16 residues. V was shortened by 0 bases and J by 5 bases, with 16 bases between the two germline ends. CDR3 nucleotide sequence: TGTGCCAGCAGTTACTCAAGGTCAGGCACTTATTATGGCTACACCTTC. This encodes CASSYSRSGTYYGYTF.

The rearrangement joins TRBV13 to TRBJ1-4; D not certain. Germline V lookup: CDR1 PRHDT, CDR2 FYEKMQ (reference sequence). The CDR3 has 13 amino acids. V was trimmed by 3 bases and J by 8 bases, leaving 10 bases between them. The CDR3 region has the DNA TGTGCCAGCAGCTTTAGGGAGGCCGAAAAACTGTTTTTT. It is translated as CASSFREAEKLFF.

As to this clone: Distinct nucleotide sequences in the sample also encode this CDR3. The J gene is TRBJ1-4, the V gene TRBV18; D gene uncertain. Germline loops: CDR1 KGHSH, CDR2 LQKENI. The CDR3 is 14 amino acids. V was pared by 3 bases and J by 0 bases, with 5 bases between. In DNA form, the CDR3 reads TGTGCCAGCTCACCGGGTACAACTAATGAAAAACTGTTTTTT. Residues: CASSPGTTNEKLFF.

The rearrangement joins TRBV28 to TRBJ2-7; 8 bases line up with TRBD1. The germline V gene encodes CDR1 MDHEN and CDR2 SYDVKM. The CDR3 loop spans 13 amino acids. J lost 4 bases, V lost 8 bases, and 7 bases had no gene match. CDR3 bases: TGTGCCAGCGCAGGACAGGGCCTATACGAGCAGTACTTC. Protein product: CASAGQGLYEQYF.

This chain uses TRBV7-2 with TRBJ2-4; tentatively, D is TRBD2 (6 bases). CDR1 is SGHTA, CDR2 FQGNSA, per germline. Deletions cut 1 base from V and 5 bases from J, with 12 bases between. The CDR3 covers 15 residues. Here the CDR3 reads CASSLVSGGQNIQYF. The CDR3 DNA follows: TGTGCCAGCAGCTTAGTTTCCGGGGGTCAAAACATTCAGTACTTC.

This clone showed up many times. The chain has TRBV18 and TRBJ1-1, with a possible D match to TRBD1 (5 bases). Per the germline V gene, CDR1 is KGHSH and CDR2 is LQKENI. The length of the CDR3 is 13 residues. Trimming removed 6 bases at V and 10 bases at J, with 18 bases between. The CDR3 DNA reads TGTGCCAGCTCTCTTGACAGTGACTCGGGAGCTTTCTTT. It translates to CASSLDSDSGAFF.

V usage is TRBV30 and J usage is TRBJ1-2; D is undetermined. The CDR3 extends over 17 amino acids. V was shortened by 3 bases and J by 6 bases, with 26 bases between the two germline ends. Germline lookup yields CDR1 GTSNPN and CDR2 SVGIG (reference sequence). CDR3 region: CAWRGNILDDFEDGYTF. Here the CDR3 DNA reads TGTGCCTGGAGGGGGAATATCCTGGACGACTTTGAAGATGGCTACACCTTC. Full variable domain (missing parts from reference TRBV30 and TRBJ1-2): SQTIHQWPATLVQPVGSPLSLECTVEGTSNPNLYWYRQAAGRGLQLLFYSVGIGQISSEVPQNLSASRPQDRQFILSSKKLLLSDSGFYLCAWRGNILDDFEDGYTFGSGTRLTVV.

This chain connects TRBV28 to TRBJ1-5; D is ambiguous. Looked up from germline, CDR1 is MDHEN and CDR2 is SYDVKM. The CDR3 runs to 12 residues. V shed 3 bases and J shed 7 bases, with 7 bases lying between them. CDR3 sequence (DNA): TGTGCCAGCAGTTTTCTGCACCAGCCCCAGCATTTT. The encoded protein is CASSFLHQPQHF. Together with reference TRBV28 and TRBJ1-5, the CDR3 gives the full variable domain: DVKVTQSSRYLVKRTGEKVFLECVQDMDHENMFWYRQDPGLGLRLIYFSYDVKMKEKGDIPEGYSVSREKKERFSLILESASTNQTSMYLCASSFLHQPQHFGDGTRLSIL.

The gene calls are TRBV6-5 and TRBJ2-1; a weak D match, TRBD2 (7 bases). The CDR3 consists of 15 residues. The germline V gene encodes CDR1 MNHEY and CDR2 SVGAGI. The V and J ends lost 2 bases and 4 bases respectively, with 12 bases between them. The CDR3 DNA is TGTGCCAGCAGTTACGGGGGGGCGGCTTACAATGAGCAGTTCTTC. Its translation is CASSYGGAAYNEQFF.